The T cell receptor (beta chain) under discussion was sequenced for a study of PD-1 blockade in classical Hodgkin lymphoma. Findings and caveats of the study: Possibly reflecting disease activity or prior therapy, repertoire differences have causes that remain undefined. Among the patients, those starting nivolumab under 1 year after ASCT were excluded.

Generated by immunoSEQ multiplex PCR, the TCRdb table keeps only in-frame clones and is missing some. The table has roughly 38,000 clones, about 88% seen once. The germline gives CDR1 SGHTA, CDR2 FQGTGA. The CDR3 has 14 amino acids. V dropped 0 bases and J dropped 7 bases, with 12 bases sitting between them. For this clone: Its antigen is not known.

The patients all showed relapse after autologous stem cell transplantation, while their brentuximab vedotin exposure varied. The best responses consisted of complete response, partial response or progressive disease. The chain employs TRBV7-3 and TRBJ1-2; D not resolved. This specimen was peripheral blood mononuclear cells (PBMCs), taken before the second cycle of nivolumab. The sequence derives from a human donor with classical Hodgkin lymphoma. Written as DNA, the CDR3 is TGTGCCAGCAGCTTAACGTTTAGCCTGGGTGGCTACACCTTC. Protein product: CASSLTFSLGGYTF.